This T cell receptor beta chain was recovered during a study of OX40 agonist ivuxolimab in advanced cancers. CDR1 is PRHDT, CDR2 FYEKMQ, per germline (reference sequence). J gave up 8 bases and V 4 bases, and 8 bases lay outside the gene matches. The CDR3 extends over 14 amino acids. Profiled with immunoSEQ multiplex PCR; TCRdb holds only in-frame clones, not every one. The sample shows approximately 11,000 clones, about 76% of them seen only once. The genes are TRBV13 and TRBJ2-1, with 7 bases fitting TRBD2. Sequenced material: CD4+ or CD8+ T cells sorted from blood, taken in a trial of the OX40 agonist ivuxolimab. This TCR came from an adult with an advanced solid tumor such as melanoma, head and neck, liver or kidney cancer. CDR3 residues: CASSSKTSFDEQFF. The CDR3 DNA follows: TGTGCCAGCAGCTCCAAGACTAGCTTCGATGAGCAGTTCTTC.